This TCR beta chain is drawn from a study of T-cell memory formation after mild COVID-19. Study-level background: TCR clusters showed largely donor specificity.

Germline CDR1 and CDR2: LNHNV and YYDKDF (reference sequence). The CDR3 is made up of 15 amino acids. After removal of 0 bases from V and 7 bases from J, the junction contained 6 bases not matched to a gene. TCRdb used MiXCR to reprocess the 5' RACE reads, holding one entry per CDR3 protein. The repertoire has roughly 450,000 distinct CDR3 sequences, roughly 18% of them found once; the top ten carry around an eighth. With respect to this clonotype: Its antigen remains unknown.

Broader study findings: CD4/CD8 balance held among clones contracting day 15 to 85, and later expanders leaned CD4+. The study found contracting CD4+ clones mainly in CM and EM and contracting CD8+ clones in EMRA. Cross-reactive memory apparently joined, as some responding clones appeared in pre-infection memory.

The sample consisted of PBMCs or a T cell subset sorted from them (not recorded which). The receptor was derived from an adult woman who had mild COVID-19 (a few samples of this study predate the infection). Cell type and time point are not known. This chain joins TRBV15 and TRBJ2-1, with 7 bases lining up with TRBD1. CDR3 in amino acids: CATSRDQGVGNEQFF. The DNA of the CDR3 is TGTGCCACCAGCAGAGATCAGGGGGTTGGGAATGAGCAGTTCTTC.